These 15 T cell receptor beta chains originate from one sample sequenced in a study of Graves' ophthalmopathy and Graves' hyperthyroidism. Amplification from RNA transcripts yielded the TCR beta CDR3 regions. An initial RT-PCR round employing HTBI primers preceded a second-round multiplex PCR. TCRdb fed the multiplex PCR reads into MiXCR, producing one record per CDR3 protein. Found here are a few hundred thousand distinct CDR3 sequences, approximately 18% of them singletons; the top ten hold roughly 2.6%. The specimen was peripheral blood. These receptors were collected from an adult woman with stable Graves' hyperthyroidism.

The genes are TRBV4-2 and TRBJ1-1; D is undetermined. V was cut by 4 bases and J by 0 bases, with 21 bases left in between. Germline loops: CDR1 LGHNA, CDR2 YNFKEQ. CDR3 length: 18 residues. CDR3 loop: CASSLFGREGGMNTEAFF. For the CDR3, the DNA is TGTGCCAGCAGCCTTTTCGGTCGGGAGGGCGGGATGAACACTGAAGCTTTCTTT.

This clonotype appeared many times. The V gene is TRBV9, the J gene TRBJ2-7; TRBD2 agrees at 15 bases. Germline loops: CDR1 SGDLS, CDR2 YYNGEE. The CDR3 sequence is 16 residues long. The junction had 6 bases not matched to a gene; V was cut back by 3 bases and J by 5 bases. DNA for the CDR3: TGTGCCAGCAGCGCAGGGACTAGCGGGAGGTTCGACGAGCAGTACTTC. This translates into CASSAGTSGRFDEQYF.

This clonotype was counted many times. The chain couples TRBV5-5 to TRBJ1-2, with D perhaps matching TRBD1 (5 bases). The V end was cut by 5 bases, the J end by 4 bases, with 12 bases between. Germline V gene lookup returns CDR1 SGHKS and CDR2 YYEKEE (reference sequence). CDR3 length: 13 residues. In nucleotides, the CDR3 is TGTGCCAGCAGTAGACGACAGAGCTATGGCTACACCTTC. It translates to CASSRRQSYGYTF.

The rearrangement uses TRBV19 and TRBJ2-2; D not certain. V lost 1 base to trimming and J lost 0 bases, with 18 bases between them. Germline CDR1 reads LNHDA; CDR2 reads SQIVND (reference sequence). CDR3 length: 19 residues. This CDR3 reads CASSIGWAATLANTGELFF. CDR3 DNA sequence: TGTGCCAGTAGTATAGGCTGGGCAGCGACACTCGCGAACACCGGGGAGCTGTTTTTT.

This clonotype was seen at least ten times. This chain links TRBV18 with TRBJ1-1, with TRBD1 as a possible D gene (5 bases). Germline assignment: CDR1 KGHSH and CDR2 LQKENI. V was pared by 8 bases and J by 1 base, with 14 bases between. CDR3 length: 14 amino acids. Here the CDR3 DNA reads TGTGCCAGCAGCCCCCGGGGCGCGAACACTGAAGCTTTCTTT. This encodes CASSPRGANTEAFF.

There are many counts of this clonotype. The CDR3 protein is CASTLAGESYEQYF. CDR3 coding DNA: TGTGCCAGCACCCTCGCCGGAGAGTCATACGAGCAGTACTTC. V is TRBV7-9 and J is TRBJ2-7; no clear D. The V end lost 7 bases, the J end lost 4 bases, and 17 bases lay between the germline ends. The CDR3 covers 14 residues. The germline V gene encodes CDR1 SEHNR and CDR2 FQNEAQ (reference sequence).

This clonotype was detected many times. This rearrangement joins TRBV6-2 or TRBV6-3 to TRBJ1-1; D not resolved. V lost 2 bases and J lost 1, with 8 bases in between. Germline CDR1 and CDR2: MNHEY and SVGEGT. CDR3 length: 14 residues. The CDR3 sequence is CASSYPQPNTEAFF. The CDR3 bases are TGTGCCAGCAGTTACCCTCAGCCGAACACTGAAGCTTTCTTT.

In the case of this clonotype: This sequence may be a read error, since a much larger clone differs from it by one base. The CDR3 reads CAGSLGPSGDGGYTF. The CDR3 DNA follows: TGTGCCGGCAGCTTGGGTCCGTCAGGGGATGGTGGCTACACCTTC. This chain uses TRBV5-5 with TRBJ1-2; maybe TRBD1 (6 bases). Germline CDR1 and CDR2: SGHKS and YYEKEE (reference sequence). The CDR3 runs 15 residues.

The chain couples TRBV27 to TRBJ1-1; D is uncertain. Germline values: CDR1 MNHEY, CDR2 SMNVEV (reference sequence). The CDR3 consists of 14 residues. The V end lost 5 bases, the J end lost 5 bases, and 15 bases lay between the germline ends. The CDR3 DNA is TGTGCCAGCAGTGCCTTAGTGGGTAGGACTGAAGCTTTCTTT. This codes for CASSALVGRTEAFF.

This clonotype was observed a handful of times. CDR3 amino acids: CASSSIGDNPNQPQHF. The CDR3 region has the DNA TGTGCCAGCAGTTCCATCGGGGACAACCCAAATCAGCCCCAGCATTTT. This rearrangement joins TRBV6-2 or TRBV6-3 to TRBJ1-5; tentatively, D is TRBD1 (6 bases). V gave up 4 bases and J gave up 4 bases, with 17 bases separating them. Germline-derived CDR1 and CDR2 are MNHEY and SVGEGT. This CDR3 region has 16 residues.

This clonotype was recorded at least ten times. The chain recombines TRBV12-3 or TRBV12-4 with TRBJ2-5; D not resolved. The V end lost 7 bases, the J end lost 3 bases, and 6 bases lay between the germline ends. The CDR3 contains 11 residues. Written as DNA, the CDR3 is TGTGCCAGCAAAGCAGAAGAGACCCAGTACTTC. Its translation is CASKAEETQYF.

This clonotype was found many times. The chain combines TRBV19 with TRBJ1-5, with D possibly matching TRBD1 (5 bases). Per germline, CDR1 LNHDA and CDR2 SQIVND (reference sequence). V lost 7 bases and J 2 bases, leaving 18 bases between the germline ends. The CDR3 has 16 amino acids. CDR3 protein: CASTSGSLHGNQPQHF. The CDR3 region has the DNA TGTGCCAGTACCTCAGGGAGCCTGCACGGCAATCAGCCCCAGCATTTT.

This clonotype was seen repeatedly, ten times or more. The chain combines TRBV20-1 with TRBJ2-7; 8 bases are shared with TRBD1. CDR1 and CDR2 (germline): DFQATT, SNEGSKA (reference sequence). V gave up 5 bases and J gave up 5 bases; unmatched junction bases: 17. This CDR3 region has 16 residues. CDR3 coding DNA: TGCAGTGCTTCCTGGGGCTCAGGACAGGGTAGAAACGAGCAGTACTTC. Translated, it gives CSASWGSGQGRNEQYF.

This clonotype came up many times. The rearrangement joins TRBV28 to TRBJ2-7, with D perhaps TRBD1 (5 bases). The CDR3 loop spans 13 amino acids. With 2 bases removed from V and 12 bases from J, the gap between germline ends came to 17 bases. Germline V gene lookup returns CDR1 MDHEN and CDR2 SYDVKM. CDR3 region: CASSLSRVSTRYF. The CDR3 nucleotides read TGTGCCAGCAGTTTAAGCAGGGTTTCCACGCGGTACTTC.

This clonotype was detected ten times or more. This rearrangement joins TRBV12-3 or TRBV12-4 to TRBJ2-7; D not certain. This CDR3 spans 17 amino acids. Trimming shortened V by 4 bases and J by 2 bases, and 21 bases separated the two germline ends. CDR3 residues: CASSSPRVARRPYEQYF. CDR3 nucleotides: TGTGCCAGCAGTTCTCCCCGTGTGGCCAGGCGCCCCTACGAGCAGTACTTC.